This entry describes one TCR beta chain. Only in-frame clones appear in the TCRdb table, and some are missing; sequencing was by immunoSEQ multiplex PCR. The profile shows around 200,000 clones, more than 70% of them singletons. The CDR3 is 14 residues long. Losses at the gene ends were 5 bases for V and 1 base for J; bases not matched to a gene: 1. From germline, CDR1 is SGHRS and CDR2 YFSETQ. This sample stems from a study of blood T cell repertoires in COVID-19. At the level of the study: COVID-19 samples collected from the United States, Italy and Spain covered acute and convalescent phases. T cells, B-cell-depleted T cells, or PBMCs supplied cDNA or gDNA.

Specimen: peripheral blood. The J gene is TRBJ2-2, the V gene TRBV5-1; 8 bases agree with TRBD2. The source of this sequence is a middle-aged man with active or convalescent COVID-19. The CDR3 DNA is TGCGCCAGCAGGCTAGCGGGGAACACCGGGGAGCTGTTTTTT. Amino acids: CASRLAGNTGELFF.